This TCR beta chain came from a study of cytotoxic CD8 clonotypes in ibrutinib-treated CLL (dated by TCRdb to about 2021). Study-wide context: The cohort included around 15 treatment-naive and ten to twelve relapsed/refractory patients; some 18 were IGHV unmutated. Partial responses were observed in roughly 24 patients and complete responses in 2; after a median follow-up of around 68 months, remission was maintained in approximately 15 patients and progression was observed in approximately 12. Response samples were taken after a median of around 13 months on treatment, ranging from about 6 to 40 months. An average of roughly 250,000 productive templates and approximately 91,000 productive rearrangements was obtained per sample. Longitudinal samples were obtainable from about 30% of the 86 participants in the trial. Cryopreserved peripheral blood mononuclear cells were obtained before treatment, at response, and at either sustained remission or disease progression. Every remission and progressive disease sample was obtained while ibrutinib was still being received by the patients. Overall study results and their limits: Sampling times were not matched between patients in sustained remission and patients whose disease was progressing, and lymph node repertoires were not examined. Public clonotypes were found to be uncommon and were observed to contract or remain stable during treatment; the increase in clonality was shown to reflect expansion of private clonotypes at ibrutinib response. Baseline clonality exceeded that of age-matched healthy donors and correlated strongly with circulating CD8+ T-cell counts. Clonality rose at ibrutinib response, remained stable during sustained remission, and dropped back toward baseline at progression.

Each clonotype received, on average, about 9.7x coverage in deep resolution sequencing performed on a MiSeq, where the target depth lay between 1 in 1 million and 1 in 200,000 T cells. TCR beta libraries were generated with the immunoSEQ hsTCRB Kit. The paper's data handling went like this. Data were analyzed with ImmunoSEQ Data Assistant and ImmunoSEQ Analyzer, with V, D and J genes assigned per IMGT definitions. Clonality, which ranges from 0 to 1, was calculated by subtracting the normalized Shannon entropy of productive rearrangement frequencies from one. Only overrepresented clonotypes making up at least 0.05% of the repertoire of each patient were included in the public clonotype analysis. About a dozen age-matched healthy donor repertoires from immuneACCESS served as clonality controls. TCRdb stores this immuneACCESS table with in-frame sequences only. Part of the clones is absent; in the studies checked, under half of the shortfall reflects unresolved V genes, and no reason is known for the rest. V and J calls and clone size are as listed in that table; D and trimming were resolved from the DNA. The sample table lists some 70,000 clones, about 64% of them with a count of one. The top ten clones comprise 4.5% to 6% of the sample.

V and J lose 4 bases and 0 bases, and a span of 17 bases separates them. The CDR3 numbers 16 residues from cysteine through phenylalanine. The entry retains the CDR3 DNA only, 48 bases that are in frame from base 1. CDR1 SGHNT and CDR2 YYREEE were looked up in the germline V gene (reference sequence). Details on this clone: The antigen it recognizes is unknown. No qualities accompany the bases; no much larger clone lies one base away.

The time point label of this sample denotes: about a year on ibrutinib. For TCR beta library preparation, 2 to 2.5 micrograms of genomic DNA were isolated from cryopreserved PBMCs. Longitudinal blood samples from CLL patients on ibrutinib monotherapy were analyzed using high-throughput TCR beta sequencing. The patients took part in an open-label, single-center phase 2 trial of ibrutinib monotherapy. This receptor was obtained from a human donor with chronic lymphocytic leukemia. This sample comprised PBMCs, obtained after 12 months of ibrutinib treatment. The V and J genes are TRBV5-4 and TRBJ2-7; the D assignment is uncertain and may be TRBD1 or TRBD2, with 5 bases supporting each. The CDR3 protein: CASSRGLAGTSYEQYF. The nucleotide sequence is given as TGTGCCAGCAGCCGAGGTCTGGCAGGGACCTCCTACGAGCAGTACTTC.